This TCR beta chain was identified in a study of cytotoxic CD8 clonotypes in ibrutinib-treated CLL. With regard to this clone: Its antigen is not identified.

Measured with immunoSEQ multiplex PCR; TCRdb has only the in-frame clones, and not every one. The repertoire holds around 140,000 clones, with more than 75% as singletons. V lost 4 bases and J lost 0, with 10 bases in between. This CDR3 is 15 amino acids long. The study, taken as a whole, reports: Patients showed higher baseline clonality than age-matched healthy donors, and it tracked circulating CD8+ T-cell counts.

TCR beta libraries used approximately 1.9 micrograms of genomic DNA from cryopreserved PBMCs. The sequence came from a human donor with chronic lymphocytic leukemia. The V gene is TRBV23-1, the J gene TRBJ1-3, with no clear D. TRBV23-1 is designated an ORF whose function remains uncertain. The specimen comprised PBMCs, sampled after 24 months of ibrutinib treatment. The CDR3, as DNA: TGCGCCAGCAGTCGCCAAGGGAACTCTGGAAACACCATATATTTT. Amino acid sequence: CASSRQGNSGNTIYF.